One sample yielded the 10 T cell receptor beta chains listed below, sequenced in a study of T cells expressing NK-cell markers. TCRdb reanalyzed the 5' RACE reads and collapses them to one entry per CDR3 protein, without DNA. This table lists some 110,000 distinct CDR3 sequences. Material: blood T cells: a sorted CD56 or NKG2C T cell subset, CD4+ or CD8+ T cells, or bulk PBMC T cells (not recorded which). The receptor source for this set is a woman aged 18-69 years in good health.

The J gene is TRBJ2-1, the V gene TRBV7-9; TCRdb proposes TRBD2, but this gene call is untestable without DNA. The CDR3 spans 16 residues. The germline gives CDR1 SEHNR, CDR2 FQNEAQ (reference sequence). This CDR3 reads CASSPGTSGVYNEQFF.

This chain connects TRBV9 to TRBJ2-6. Germline V lookup: CDR1 SGDLS, CDR2 YYNGEE. There are 15 residues in the CDR3. This CDR3 is CASSGVASGANVLTF.

The chain is built from TRBV18 and TRBJ2-3; no DNA is available, so the TRBD2 call from TCRdb remains unchecked. The CDR3 is 15 residues long. Germline V gene lookup returns CDR1 KGHSH and CDR2 LQKENI. The CDR3 here is CASSPPERVTDTQYF.

The gene calls are TRBV13 and TRBJ2-7; as DNA is missing, the TRBD1 call by TCRdb cannot be tested. The V gene's germline CDR1 is PRHDT and CDR2 FYEKMQ (reference sequence). The CDR3 is made up of 15 amino acids. The CDR3 region is CASSLGGGVAYEQYF.

The rearrangement links TRBV11-3 to TRBJ2-1; no DNA is available, so the TRBD1 call from TCRdb remains unchecked. Germline assignment: CDR1 SGHNT and CDR2 YENEEA. The CDR3 is made up of 13 amino acids. The CDR3 sequence: CASSPAGAGEQFF.

The chain links TRBV12-3 or TRBV12-4 to TRBJ1-5; checking the TCRdb D call of TRBD1 is not possible without DNA. The CDR3 consists of 14 residues. CDR3 sequence reads: CASSLGGANQPQHF.

The V and J genes are TRBV20-1 and TRBJ1-1. CDR1 and CDR2 (germline): DFQATT, SNEGSKA (reference sequence). This CDR3 region has 13 residues. CDR3 sequence: CSVAFPMNTEAFF.

V and J are TRBV5-4 and TRBJ2-2. Germline V gene lookup returns CDR1 SGHNT and CDR2 YYREEE (reference sequence). This CDR3 spans 15 amino acids. The CDR3 loop reads CASSLVAGSTGELFF.

The chain joins TRBV20-1 to TRBJ1-1. The germline V gene has CDR1 DFQATT and CDR2 SNEGSKA (reference sequence). The CDR3 has 13 residues. The CDR3 spells CSVAGRETTEAFF.

The chain has TRBV7-9 and TRBJ2-5; TCRdb's D call, TRBD2, is unchecked because there is no DNA. Germline-derived CDR1 and CDR2 are SEHNR and FQNEAQ (reference sequence). This CDR3 spans 16 amino acids. CDR3: CASSLGTSGIRETQYF. The full variable domain, rest sourced from reference TRBV7-9 and TRBJ2-5, is DTGVSQNPRHKITKRGQNVTFRCDPISEHNRLYWYRQTLGQGPEFLTYFQNEAQLEKSRLLSDRFSAERPKGSFSTLEIQRTEQGDSAMYLCASSLGTSGIRETQYFGPGTRLLVL.